The rows below give T cell receptor beta chains drawn from one sample of a study of shared clonotypes between healthy human individuals. Data came from immunoSEQ multiplex PCR; TCRdb stores just in-frame clones and leaves some out. The table has around 620,000 clones, approximately 95% seen once; the top ten hold 0.11%. Material: naive CD8+ T cells sorted from blood. These receptor sequences come from a woman under 40 in good health. CDR3s include the opening cysteine and the closing phenylalanine or tryptophan. D genes are given only for firm matches. Expanded clones get a size class; other rows say once, few or many, or leave the size out.

once | TRBJ2-7 | TRBV27 | TRBD2 | CASGTTSEQYF | TGTGCCAGCGGGACTACCAGCGAGCAGTACTTC
. | TRBJ2-7 | TRBV27 | TRBD2 | CASSHQAGESTYEQYF | TGTGCCAGCAGTCACCAAGCGGGAGAAAGTACCTACGAGCAGTACTTC
. | TRBJ1-5 | TRBV27 | . | CASSQQGFQPQHF | TGTGCCAGCAGTCAACAGGGTTTTCAGCCCCAGCATTTT
few | TRBJ2-7 | TRBV7-2 | TRBD2 | CASSNSGSRYEQYF | TGTGCCAGCAGCAATAGCGGGAGTCGTTACGAGCAGTACTTC
. | TRBJ2-1 | TRBV10-2 | TRBD2 | CASSTVLAGYNEQFF | TGCGCCAGCAGCACGGTGCTAGCGGGGTACAATGAGCAGTTCTTC
. | TRBJ1-1 | TRBV27 | . | CASSQTHGYTEAFF | TGTGCCAGCAGCCAAACCCACGGCTACACTGAAGCTTTCTTT
. | TRBJ1-2 | TRBV2 | TRBD1 | CASSTGTEDYGYTF | TGTGCCAGCAGTACCGGGACAGAGGACTATGGCTACACCTTC
. | TRBJ1-1 | TRBV28 | . | CASSWDRDLRGTEAFF | TGTGCCAGCAGCTGGGACCGGGATCTAAGAGGCACTGAAGCTTTCTTT
once | TRBJ2-7 | TRBV28 | . | CASSTPGTYEQYF | TGTGCCAGCAGTACCCCCGGGACCTACGAGCAGTACTTC
. | TRBJ1-5 | TRBV2 | . | CASSDGQGHQPQHF | TGTGCCAGCAGTGACGGGCAGGGTCATCAGCCCCAGCATTTT
. | TRBJ1-4 | TRBV6-5 | . | CASSPSALGKLFF | TGTGCCAGCAGTCCCTCGGCCTTGGGAAAACTGTTTTTT
. | TRBJ2-7 | TRBV19 | . | CASSIGLSYEQYF | TGTGCCAGTAGTATAGGACTCTCCTACGAGCAGTACTTC
. | TRBJ2-3 | TRBV7-2 | . | CASSKDLTDTQYF | TGTGCCAGCAGCAAGGACCTCACAGATACGCAGTATTTT
. | TRBJ2-7 | TRBV27 | . | CASSQGTGALNEQYF | TGTGCCAGCAGCCAGGGAACGGGTGCATTGAACGAGCAGTACTTC
. | TRBJ2-7 | TRBV6-6 | . | CASSLTSYEQYF | TGTGCCAGCAGCCTGACTAGCTACGAGCAGTACTTC
. | TRBJ1-5 | TRBV13 | . | CASSLGSEQPQHF | TGTGCCAGCAGCTTAGGAAGCGAACAGCCCCAGCATTTT
once | TRBJ2-7 | TRBV4-1 | . | CASRGRDSYEQYF | TGCGCCAGCAGGGGCAGAGACTCCTACGAGCAGTACTTC
. | TRBJ2-3 | TRBV21-1 | . | CASSKVLGTSGADTQYF | TGTGCCAGCAGCAAAGTCCTTGGGACTAGCGGCGCAGATACGCAGTATTTT
. | TRBJ1-1 | TRBV9 | TRBD1 | CASSVGQGPEAFF | TGTGCCAGCAGCGTAGGACAGGGCCCTGAAGCTTTCTTT
. | TRBJ1-2 | TRBV2 | . | CASTWTENYGYTF | TGTGCCAGCACCTGGACGGAGAACTATGGCTACACCTTC
. | TRBJ2-1 | TRBV4-1 | . | CASSQVVSYNEQFF | TGCGCCAGCAGCCAAGTAGTATCCTACAATGAGCAGTTCTTC
. | TRBJ2-7 | TRBV2 | . | CASSEGYEQYF | TGTGCCAGCAGTGAAGGGTATGAGCAGTACTTC
. | TRBJ1-4 | TRBV7-9 | TRBD1 | CASSGIGTGGSANEKLFF | TGTGCCAGCAGCGGAATAGGGACAGGGGGATCGGCTAATGAAAAACTGTTTTTT
. | TRBJ2-2 | TRBV7-8 | . | CASRLSGGMNTGELFF | TGTGCCAGCAGGTTGAGTGGCGGAATGAACACCGGGGAGCTGTTTTTT
. | TRBJ2-1 | TRBV6-5 | . | CASSFSSSYNEQFF | TGTGCCAGCAGTTTTAGTAGCTCCTACAATGAGCAGTTCTTC
. | TRBJ1-1 | TRBV19 | . | CASSRGGNTEAFF | TGTGCCAGTAGTCGTGGGGGAAACACTGAAGCTTTCTTT
. | TRBJ1-1 | TRBV15 | TRBD1 | CATSRGPGTGDTEAFF | TGTGCCACCAGCAGGGGTCCCGGGACAGGGGACACTGAAGCTTTCTTT
. | TRBJ2-7 | TRBV7-8 | TRBD1 | CASSPGTALYEQYF | TGTGCCAGCAGCCCCGGGACAGCCCTCTACGAGCAGTACTTC
. | TRBJ2-5 | TRBV15 | TRBD1 | CATSRGQQETQYF | TGTGCCACCAGCCGGGGACAGCAAGAGACCCAGTACTTC
. | TRBJ2-3 | TRBV27 | . | CASSFRRMTSTDTQYF | TGTGCCAGCAGCTTTAGACGCATGACTAGCACAGATACGCAGTATTTT
once | TRBJ2-7 | TRBV9 | TRBD2 | CASSVGLAGYEQYF | TGTGCCAGCAGCGTAGGGCTAGCGGGCTACGAGCAGTACTTC
. | TRBJ2-7 | TRBV5-8 | . | CADTDTPYEQYF | TGTGCCGACACGGACACCCCCTACGAGCAGTACTTC
. | TRBJ1-2 | TRBV29-1 | . | CSAGDGNYGYTF | TGCAGCGCGGGAGACGGAAACTATGGCTACACCTTC
. | TRBJ1-5 | TRBV2 | TRBD1 | CASSGGQGLGNQPQHF | TGTGCCAGCAGTGGGGGACAGGGGTTGGGCAATCAGCCCCAGCATTTT
. | TRBJ1-2 | TRBV19 | . | CASYDGYGYTF | TGTGCCAGTTACGATGGCTATGGCTACACCTTC
. | TRBJ2-3 | TRBV2 | . | CASSEERSTDTQYF | TGTGCCAGCAGTGAAGAGAGAAGCACAGATACGCAGTATTTT
. | TRBJ2-7 | TRBV28 | . | CASSLQGGSYEQYF | TGTGCCAGCAGTTTACAGGGGGGATCCTACGAGCAGTACTTC
many | TRBJ2-5 | TRBV5-4 | . | CASSLESQETQYF | TGTGCCAGCAGCCTTGAGAGCCAAGAGACCCAGTACTTC
once | TRBJ1-5 | TRBV19 | . | CASTTGSNQPQHF | TGTGCCAGTACCACAGGATCCAATCAGCCCCAGCATTTT
. | TRBJ1-1 | TRBV2 | . | CASSEDGLNTEAFF | TGTGCCAGCAGTGAGGACGGACTGAACACTGAAGCTTTCTTT
. | TRBJ2-3 | TRBV11-2 | . | CASSPDGLDTDTQYF | TGTGCCAGCAGCCCGGACGGACTTGACACAGATACGCAGTATTTT
once | TRBJ2-3 | TRBV29-1 | . | CSVRGENTDTQYF | TGCAGCGTTCGGGGAGAGAACACAGATACGCAGTATTTT
few | TRBJ2-1 | TRBV5-4 | . | CASSTPNEQFF | TGTGCCAGCAGCACCCCCAATGAGCAGTTCTTC
. | TRBJ2-1 | TRBV5-6 | TRBD2 | CASSYRRTSGSNEQFF | TGTGCCAGCAGCTATAGACGGACTAGCGGGAGCAATGAGCAGTTCTTC